This T cell receptor beta chain was recovered during a study of blood T cell repertoires in COVID-19. The method was immunoSEQ multiplex PCR; TCRdb's version includes in-frame clones alone and lacks a portion of them. The profile shows roughly 200,000 clones, about 83% of them singletons. This receptor was identified in a woman aged 45-59 years who had been exposed to COVID-19. The sequenced sample was PBMCs or T cells enriched from blood (not recorded which).

In nucleotides, the CDR3 is TGTGCCACCTTCTCAACGGGACAAGCTAACTATGGCTACACCTTC. It specifies CATFSTGQANYGYTF. The chain joins TRBV19 to TRBJ1-2; D might be TRBD1 (6 bases). The CDR3 has 15 amino acids. V was cut by 10 bases and J by 0 bases, with 18 bases left in between. Germline V lookup: CDR1 LNHDA, CDR2 SQIVND (reference sequence).